This T cell receptor (beta chain) was sequenced in a study of blood T cell repertoires in COVID-19. Germline values: CDR1 SNHLY, CDR2 FYNNEI. V shed 7 bases, J shed 3 bases, and the junction held 3 bases outside the gene matches. The CDR3 is made up of 13 amino acids. Assay: immunoSEQ multiplex PCR; the TCRdb copy retains only in-frame clones and omits some. The table lists 250,000 to 350,000 clones, approximately 84% of them singletons. The TCR was taken from a person between 65 and 79 years old with COVID-19, enrolled during active disease. The specimen was peripheral blood. The chain has TRBV2 and TRBJ2-4; 7 positions agree with TRBD1. DNA of the CDR3: TGTGCCAGCAACGGACAGGTCAAAAACATTCAGTACTTC. Translating it yields CASNGQVKNIQYF. Full variable domain (missing parts from reference TRBV2 and TRBJ2-4): EPEVTQTPSHQVTQMGQEVILRCVPISNHLYFYWYRQILGQKVEFLVSFYNNEISEKSEIFDDQFSVERPDGSNFTLKIRSTKLEDSAMYFCASNGQVKNIQYFGAGTRLSVL.